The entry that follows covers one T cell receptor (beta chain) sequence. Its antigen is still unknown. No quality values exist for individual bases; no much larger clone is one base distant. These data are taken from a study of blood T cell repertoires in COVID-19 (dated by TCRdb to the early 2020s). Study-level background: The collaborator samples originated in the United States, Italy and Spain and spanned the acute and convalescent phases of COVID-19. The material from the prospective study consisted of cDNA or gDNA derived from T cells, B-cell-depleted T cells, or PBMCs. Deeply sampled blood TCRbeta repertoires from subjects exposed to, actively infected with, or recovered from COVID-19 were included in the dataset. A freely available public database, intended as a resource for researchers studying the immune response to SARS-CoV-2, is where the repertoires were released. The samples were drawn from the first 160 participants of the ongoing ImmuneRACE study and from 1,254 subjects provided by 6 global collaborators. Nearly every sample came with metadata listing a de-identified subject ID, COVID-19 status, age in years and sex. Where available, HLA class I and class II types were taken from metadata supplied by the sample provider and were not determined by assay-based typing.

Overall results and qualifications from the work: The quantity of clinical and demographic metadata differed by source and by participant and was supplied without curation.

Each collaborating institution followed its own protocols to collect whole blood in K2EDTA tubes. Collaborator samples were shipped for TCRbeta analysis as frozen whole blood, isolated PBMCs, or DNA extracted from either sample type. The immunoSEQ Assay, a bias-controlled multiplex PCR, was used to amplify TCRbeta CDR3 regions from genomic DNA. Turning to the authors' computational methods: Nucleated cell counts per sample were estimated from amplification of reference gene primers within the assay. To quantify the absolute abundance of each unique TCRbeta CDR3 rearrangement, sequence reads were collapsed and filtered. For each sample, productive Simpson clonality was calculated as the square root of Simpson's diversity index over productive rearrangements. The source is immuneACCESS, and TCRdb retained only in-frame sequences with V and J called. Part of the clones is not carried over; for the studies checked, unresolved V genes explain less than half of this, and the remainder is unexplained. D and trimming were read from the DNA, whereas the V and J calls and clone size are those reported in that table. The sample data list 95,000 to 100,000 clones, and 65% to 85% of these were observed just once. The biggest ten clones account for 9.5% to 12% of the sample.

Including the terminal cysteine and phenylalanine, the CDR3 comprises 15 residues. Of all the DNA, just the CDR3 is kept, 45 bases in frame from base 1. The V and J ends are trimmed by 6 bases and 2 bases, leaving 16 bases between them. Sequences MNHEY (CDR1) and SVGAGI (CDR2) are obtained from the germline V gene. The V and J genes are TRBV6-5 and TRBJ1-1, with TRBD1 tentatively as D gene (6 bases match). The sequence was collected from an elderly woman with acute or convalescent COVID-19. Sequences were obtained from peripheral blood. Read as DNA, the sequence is TGTGCCAGCAGAGCCCCCGGACAGCCAAACACTGAAGCTTTCTTT. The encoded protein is CASRAPGQPNTEAFF.